This T cell receptor (beta chain) was obtained from a study of blood T cell repertoires in COVID-19. Study summary: The United States, Italy and Spain provided the acute and convalescent COVID-19 samples.

Assay: immunoSEQ multiplex PCR; the TCRdb copy retains only in-frame clones and omits some. This table has approximately 350,000 clones, around 83% appearing once. Participants, about 18 to 90 years old, spanned fewer than 25 US areas. The CDR3 loop spans 16 amino acids. The germline V gene has CDR1 SNHLY and CDR2 FYNNEI. Trimming pared 2 bases from V and 6 bases from J, leaving 19 bases between. Sequencing input: PBMCs or T cells enriched from blood (not recorded which). The V call is TRBV2, the J call TRBJ1-1; D is ambiguous. This clonotype was sampled from a woman aged 45-60 years who had recovered from COVID-19. The CDR3 sequence is CASSEWAASPGAEAFF. The DNA of the CDR3 is TGTGCCAGCAGTGAATGGGCAGCCTCTCCCGGGGCTGAAGCTTTCTTT. Full variable domain (remainder filled in from reference TRBV2 and TRBJ1-1): EPEVTQTPSHQVTQMGQEVILRCVPISNHLYFYWYRQILGQKVEFLVSFYNNEISEKSEIFDDQFSVERPDGSNFTLKIRSTKLEDSAMYFCASSEWAASPGAEAFFGQGTRLTVV.